The 11 T cell receptor beta chains in this list originate from one sample, sequenced in a study of Ad26.COV2.S vaccination and SARS-CoV-2 variants. Clones were sequenced by immunoSEQ multiplex PCR, and TCRdb holds only the in-frame ones, with some missing. The sample comprises some 390,000 clones, 75% to 90% of which are singletons, and about 1.9% rests with the top ten. Treatment described: around 19 received Ad26.COV2.S at low or high dose, single or two shots; about 5 received placebo; per-sample allocation not given. Day 63 after the first vaccine or placebo injection was the time point for sampling. The sample was peripheral blood, taken in a trial of Ad26.COV2.S vaccine versus placebo. The receptors derive from a person aged 18-65 years who received the Ad26.COV2.S COVID-19 vaccine or a placebo.

The chain couples TRBV18 to TRBJ1-5, with D possibly being TRBD1 (6 bases). The V end was cut by 2 bases, the J end by 0 bases, with 8 bases between. Germline V gene data show CDR1 as KGHSH and CDR2 as LQKENI. The CDR3 extends over 15 amino acids. CDR3 region: CASSPATGSNQPQHF. In nucleotides, the CDR3 is TGTGCCAGCTCACCAGCGACAGGTAGCAATCAGCCCCAGCATTTT. Together with reference TRBV18 and TRBJ1-5, the CDR3 gives the full variable domain: NAGVMQNPRHLVRRRGQEARLRCSPMKGHSHVYWYRQLPEEGLKFMVYLQKENIIDESGMPKERFSAEFPKEGPSILRIQQVVRGDSAAYFCASSPATGSNQPQHFGDGTRLSIL.

The V call is TRBV28, the J call TRBJ1-5; 8 bases match TRBD1. V was clipped by 4 bases and J by 0 bases; unmatched bases: 8. Germline lookup yields CDR1 MDHEN and CDR2 SYDVKM. CDR3 length: 17 residues. This CDR3 is CASSSRTGRYSNQPQHF. The CDR3 nucleotides read TGTGCCAGCAGTTCACGGACAGGGAGATATAGCAATCAGCCCCAGCATTTT.

V is TRBV28 and J is TRBJ1-5; 7 nucleotides line up with TRBD1. CDR3 length: 15 residues. Germline trimming cut 7 bases from V and 4 bases from J; bases unmatched to any gene: 10. Per the germline V gene, CDR1 is MDHEN and CDR2 is SYDVKM. The CDR3 bases are TGTGCCAGCATCAACGACAGGGCCTTTAATCAGCCCCAGCATTTT. Translation gives CASINDRAFNQPQHF.

The chain employs TRBV11-3 and TRBJ2-3; D not resolved. The CDR3 extends over 13 amino acids. Germline loops: CDR1 SGHNT, CDR2 YENEEA. V lost 3 bases, J lost 4 bases, and 8 bases lay in between. The CDR3 sequence is CASSFRRADTQYF. CDR3 in DNA: TGTGCCAGCAGCTTTCGGCGTGCAGATACGCAGTATTTT.

The chain employs TRBV27 and TRBJ2-7; D ambiguous. V was pared by 5 bases and J by 5 bases, with 16 bases between. There are 14 residues in the CDR3. Germline CDR1 is MNHEY and CDR2 is SMNVEV (reference sequence). Here the CDR3 reads CASSPTLRPHEQYF. In DNA, the CDR3 is TGTGCCAGCAGTCCGACTTTACGGCCCCACGAGCAGTACTTC.

The chain joins TRBV10-2 to TRBJ1-1, with D possibly matching TRBD1 (6 bases). CDR1 and CDR2 from the germline V gene are WSHSY and SAAADI. The CDR3 has 14 amino acids. V lost 2 bases and J lost 1, with 8 bases in between. The CDR3 loop reads CASSEGQRNTEAFF. The CDR3 bases are TGCGCCAGCAGTGAGGGACAGCGGAACACTGAAGCTTTCTTT.

The chain combines TRBV5-1 with TRBJ2-1, with a weak D call TRBD2 (5 bases). Germline V gene data show CDR1 as SGHRS and CDR2 as YFSETQ. The CDR3 totals 15 residues. The ends were cut back, 1 base at V and 9 bases at J, with 17 bases in the middle. In DNA form, the CDR3 reads TGCGCCAGCAGCTTGAGCCTAGCTATTGGTAGTGAGCAGTTCTTC. Encoded protein: CASSLSLAIGSEQFF.

The chain links TRBV28 to TRBJ1-1, with 11 nucleotides matching TRBD1. Germline values: CDR1 MDHEN, CDR2 SYDVKM. There are 18 residues in the CDR3. The J segment lost 5 bases and the V segment lost 5 bases, leaving 16 bases of the junction unmatched. CDR3 amino acids: CASSPSGTGGAGRTEAFF. DNA for the CDR3: TGTGCCAGCAGTCCCTCCGGGACAGGGGGAGCGGGCCGGACTGAAGCTTTCTTT.

This chain uses TRBV6-5 with TRBJ2-7; D may be TRBD1 or TRBD2 (5 bases each). The CDR3 runs to 13 residues. V lost 6 bases and J 6 bases, leaving 15 bases between the germline ends. The germline gives CDR1 MNHEY, CDR2 SVGAGI. Here the CDR3 reads CASRPGPAGEQYF. The CDR3, as DNA: TGTGCCAGCAGGCCGGGACCCGCTGGCGAGCAGTACTTC.

V and J are TRBV15 and TRBJ2-2; D not resolved. V was trimmed by 0 bases and J by 5 bases, leaving 7 bases between them. CDR3 length: 14 amino acids. Germline V gives CDR1 LNHNV, CDR2 YYDKDF (reference sequence). The CDR3 coding sequence is TGTGCCACCAGCAGAGATCGTGAAACCGGGGAGCTGTTTTTT. This translates into CATSRDRETGELFF. The full variable domain, rest sourced from reference TRBV15 and TRBJ2-2, is DAMVIQNPRYQVTQFGKPVTLSCSQTLNHNVMYWYQQKSSQAPKLLFHYYDKDFNNEADTPDNFQSRRPNTSFCFLDIRSPGLGDTAMYLCATSRDRETGELFFGEGSRLTVL.

This rearrangement joins TRBV6-5 to TRBJ2-1; 9 bases map to TRBD2. The germline gives CDR1 MNHEY, CDR2 SVGAGI. The V segment lost 6 bases and the J segment 4 bases; nucleotides outside the gene matches: 7. CDR3 length: 15 amino acids. The CDR3, as DNA: TGTGCCAGCAGATTGTTAGCGGGAGATTACAATGAGCAGTTCTTC. The encoded protein is CASRLLAGDYNEQFF.